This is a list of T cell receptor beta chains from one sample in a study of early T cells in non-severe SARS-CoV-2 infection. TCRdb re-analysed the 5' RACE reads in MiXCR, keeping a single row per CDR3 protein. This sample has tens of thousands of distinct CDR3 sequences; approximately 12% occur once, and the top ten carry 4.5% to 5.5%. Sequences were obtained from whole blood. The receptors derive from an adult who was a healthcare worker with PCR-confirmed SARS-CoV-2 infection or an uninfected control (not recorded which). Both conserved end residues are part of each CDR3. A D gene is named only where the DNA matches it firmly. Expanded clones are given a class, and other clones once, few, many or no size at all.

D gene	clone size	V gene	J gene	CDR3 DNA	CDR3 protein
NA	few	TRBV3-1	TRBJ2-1	TGTGCCAGCAGCCAAACGGACCGTAACGAGCAGTTCTTC	CASSQTDRNEQFF
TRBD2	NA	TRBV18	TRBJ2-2	TGTGCCAGCTCACCAAGTATAGCGGGGTCCACCGGGGAGCTGTTTTTT	CASSPSIAGSTGELFF
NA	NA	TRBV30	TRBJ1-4	TGTGCCTGGAGTCCCTTCGGGGGGGGCTACGAAAAACTGTTTTTT	CAWSPFGGGYEKLFF
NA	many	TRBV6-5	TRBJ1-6	TGTGCCAGCAAATTGGAGGGCATGTCAAGCTCCTATAATTCACCCCTCCACTTT	CASKLEGMSSSYNSPLHF
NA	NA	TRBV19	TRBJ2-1	TGTGCCAGTAGTCGAGATGGCTCCTACAATGAGCAGTTCTTC	CASSRDGSYNEQFF
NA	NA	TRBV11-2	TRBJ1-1	TGTGCCAGCAGCCACGGGGGGGTTGAAGCTTTCTTT	CASSHGGVEAFF
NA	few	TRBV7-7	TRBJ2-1	TGTGCCAGCAGCTTAGACGGACACAATGAGCAGTTCTTC	CASSLDGHNEQFF
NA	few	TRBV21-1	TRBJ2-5	TGTGCCAGCAGCGACGCGGGACTAGCGGGAGTTAGAGAGACCCAGTACTTC	CASSDAGLAGVRETQYF
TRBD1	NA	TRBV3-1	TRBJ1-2	TGTGCCAGCAGCCAGGGGGGACAGACCTATGGCTACACCTTC	CASSQGGQTYGYTF
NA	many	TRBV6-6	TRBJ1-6	TGTGCCAGCAGTTCGGGCGATTCACCCCTCCACTTT	CASSSGDSPLHF
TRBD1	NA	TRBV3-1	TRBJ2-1	TGTGCCAGCAGCCCCCGGACAGGGAACTACAATGAGCAGTTCTTC	CASSPRTGNYNEQFF
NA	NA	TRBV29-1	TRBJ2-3	TGCAGCGCCAGGCACAGGGATACGCAGTATTTT	CSARHRDTQYF
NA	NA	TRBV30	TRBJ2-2	TGTGCCTGGAGTACCCTCGGAGGAGCCCAGGGGGAGCTGTTTTTT	CAWSTLGGAQGELFF
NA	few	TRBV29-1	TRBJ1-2	TGCAGCGTACCCACCCCAAGTGGCTACACCTTC	CSVPTPSGYTF
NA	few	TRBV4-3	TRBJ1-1	TGCGCCAGCAGCCCCCGCCAGGGGCTGTTAACTGAAGCTTTCTTT	CASSPRQGLLTEAFF
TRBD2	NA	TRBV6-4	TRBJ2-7	TGTGCCAGCAGTGAGGCTAGCGGTTCCTACGAGCAGTACTTC	CASSEASGSYEQYF
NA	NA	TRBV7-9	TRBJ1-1	TGTGCCAGCAGCCCCCCCAGTCTCACTGAAGCTTTCTTT	CASSPPSLTEAFF
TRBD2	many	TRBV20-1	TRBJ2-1	TGCAGTGCTAGAGATTCGCTAGCGGAGTCCTACAATGAGCAGTTCTTC	CSARDSLAESYNEQFF